The 18 T cell receptor beta chains below were found in one sample sequenced in a study of cytomegalovirus exposure and HLA in healthy donors. PCR involved 60 Vbeta and 13 Jbeta primers. TCRdb's copy holds only in-frame clones and misses some; the assay was immunoSEQ multiplex PCR. Found here are 130,000 to 150,000 clones, 70% to 80% of them singletons; the top ten hold approximately 3%. Material: PBMCs. These receptors all stem from a female donor in good health and CMV-seronegative.

In regard to this clone: This may arise from a read error, as a much more abundant clone is one base away. This chain joins TRBV7-3 and TRBJ1-1; D is undetermined. The germline V gene encodes CDR1 SGHTA and CDR2 FQGTGA. The CDR3 consists of 13 residues. V shed 2 bases and J shed 0 bases, with 4 bases lying between them. CDR3 DNA sequence: TGTGCCAGCAGCTTAGAGATGAACACTGAAGCTTTCTTT. Its protein is CASSLEMNTEAFF.

The rearrangement uses TRBV7-3 and TRBJ2-7; D ambiguous. The CDR3 extends over 13 amino acids. Germline CDR1 is SGHTA and CDR2 is FQGTGA. Trimming took off 5 bases at V and 1 base at J, with 9 bases between the two ends. CDR3 nucleotide sequence: TGTGCCAGCAGCCCGACAACTTCCTACGAGCAGTACTTC. Protein sequence: CASSPTTSYEQYF.

The chain employs TRBV2 and TRBJ2-5, with D perhaps TRBD2 (6 bases). The length of the CDR3 is 12 residues. Trimming pared 10 bases from V and 1 base from J, leaving 10 bases between. Germline lookup yields CDR1 SNHLY and CDR2 FYNNEI. CDR3 sequence: CATPGLQETQYF. The CDR3 DNA sequence: TGTGCCACCCCGGGACTCCAAGAGACCCAGTACTTC.

The chain recombines TRBV2 with TRBJ1-2; a possible D gene is TRBD1 (6 bases). This CDR3 has 13 residues. The germline CDR1 and CDR2 sequences are SNHLY and FYNNEI. The V gene lost 5 bases and the J gene lost 8 bases, with 15 bases spanning the gap. The CDR3 loop reads CASSITGSGGYTF. The CDR3 DNA reads TGTGCCAGCAGTATAACAGGGTCTGGGGGCTACACCTTC.

This chain uses TRBV5-6 with TRBJ2-7; no clear D. Germline V lookup: CDR1 SGHDT, CDR2 YYEEEE. This CDR3 spans 14 amino acids. The V end was cut by 2 bases, the J end by 0 bases, with 9 bases between. In DNA, the CDR3 is TGTGCCAGCAGCTTAGGCGGAACCTCCTACGAGCAGTACTTC. Residues: CASSLGGTSYEQYF.

The chain has TRBV18 and TRBJ1-1, with D possibly TRBD1 on 5 matching bases. In germline, CDR1 is KGHSH, CDR2 LQKENI. The V end was cut by 0 bases, the J end by 3 bases, with 14 bases between. The CDR3 is made up of 16 amino acids. The CDR3 region is CASSPPNQRGDTEAFF. The CDR3 DNA sequence: TGTGCCAGCTCACCACCCAATCAGCGGGGGGACACTGAAGCTTTCTTT.

The rearrangement joins TRBV11-3 to TRBJ2-5; 9 bases match TRBD1. V dropped 5 bases and J dropped 5; count of bases not matched to a gene: 9. Germline V gene sequence: CDR1 SGHNT, CDR2 YENEEA. The CDR3 has 15 amino acids. The CDR3 nucleotides read TGTGCCAGCAGCCCCAAGACAGGGGGGGCGGAGACCCAGTACTTC. The encoded protein is CASSPKTGGAETQYF.

The V call is TRBV5-4, the J call TRBJ2-5; D perhaps matches TRBD1 (6 bases). The CDR3 consists of 13 residues. V was trimmed by 4 bases and J by 0 bases, leaving 7 bases between them. Germline V gives CDR1 SGHNT, CDR2 YYREEE (reference sequence). In nucleotides, the CDR3 is TGTGCCAGCAGCAGGGACAACCAAGAGACCCAGTACTTC. Its protein product is CASSRDNQETQYF. The variable domain in full, completed from reference TRBV5-4 and TRBJ2-5, reads ETGVTQSPTHLIKTRGQQVTLRCSSQSGHNTVSWYQQALGQGPQFIFQYYREEENGRGNFPPRFSGLQFPNYSSELNVNALELDDSALYLCASSRDNQETQYFGPGTRLLVL.

The rearrangement uses TRBV18 and TRBJ1-3; tentative D call: TRBD1 (5 bases). The CDR3 runs to 15 residues. Trimming pared 3 bases from V and 1 base from J, leaving 10 bases between. Germline CDR1 reads KGHSH; CDR2 reads LQKENI. CDR3 coding DNA: TGTGCCAGCTCACCCTCGCAGGGATCTGGAAACACCATATATTTT. As protein: CASSPSQGSGNTIYF.

V is TRBV5-1 and J is TRBJ2-5, with D unclear. The closer fit of TRBJ2-7 to the DNA end suggests the J call may be wrong. The germline V gene has CDR1 SGHRS and CDR2 YFSETQ. The CDR3 consists of 15 residues. CDR3 nucleotide sequence: TGCGCCAGCAGCTTGACGGGTGAGACCTCCTACGAGCAGTACTTC. Its protein product is CASSLTGETSYEQYF.

The rearrangement uses TRBV11-3 and TRBJ2-5; 7 nucleotides line up with TRBD1. Germline-derived CDR1 and CDR2 are SGHNT and YENEEA. V shed 4 bases and J 5 bases; nucleotides not matched to a gene: 10. The CDR3 sequence is 15 residues long. The chain's CDR3 is CASSSGTVGTETQYF. The CDR3 bases are TGTGCCAGCAGCTCGGGGACAGTCGGGACGGAGACCCAGTACTTC.

The rearrangement uses TRBV2 and TRBJ1-4, with D maybe TRBD1 (6 bases). Germline CDR1 and CDR2: SNHLY and FYNNEI. The ends were cut back, 5 bases at V and 4 bases at J, with 11 bases in the middle. The CDR3 runs 14 residues. The CDR3 DNA reads as TGTGCCAGCAGTTCGCAGGGGTTTAATGAAAAACTGTTTTTT. Its protein product is CASSSQGFNEKLFF.

This clone was recorded only once. The V call is TRBV6-6, the J call TRBJ1-5; tentative D call: TRBD1 (6 bases). The germline V and J ends were trimmed by 0 bases and 0 bases, with 9 bases remaining between them. The germline V gene has CDR1 MNHNY and CDR2 SVGAGI (reference sequence). CDR3 length: 16 residues. The CDR3: CASSYSGGISNQPQHF. The CDR3 DNA is TGTGCCAGCAGTTACTCAGGGGGAATTAGCAATCAGCCCCAGCATTTT.

The chain uses TRBV21-1 and TRBJ1-2; no check of the table's D call, TRBD1, against the DNA was made. TRBV21-1 is shown as a pseudogene. The CDR3 runs 15 residues. The CDR3, as DNA: TGTGCCAGCAGCAAATCCGAGGGACAGGAGGATGGCTACACCTTC. Translated, it gives CASSKSEGQEDGYTF.

This chain links TRBV27 with TRBJ2-2, with D possibly matching TRBD2 (6 bases). The CDR3 is 14 amino acids. Germline CDR1 reads MNHEY; CDR2 reads SMNVEV (reference sequence). The V end was cut by 3 bases, the J end by 4 bases, with 9 bases between. This chain's CDR3 is CASSFGGGTGELFF. As DNA, the CDR3 is TGTGCCAGCAGTTTTGGGGGAGGCACCGGGGAGCTGTTTTTT.

The chain has TRBV30 and TRBJ2-1; the match to TRBD2 covers 7 bases. The CDR3 consists of 14 residues. V dropped 1 base and J dropped 9; count of bases not matched to a gene: 9. Germline CDR1 GTSNPN, CDR2 SVGIG (reference sequence). The CDR3 bases are TGTGCCTGGAGTGACCGAGGACTAGTGGGTGAGCAGTTCTTC. Protein product: CAWSDRGLVGEQFF.

The rearrangement links TRBV28 to TRBJ1-5; 8 bases agree with TRBD1. The germline gives CDR1 MDHEN, CDR2 SYDVKM. V trimming: 6 bases; J trimming: 6 bases; junction bases outside the gene matches: 10. The CDR3 is 15 amino acids. The CDR3 bases are TGTGCCAGCAGACGCGATCAGGGGGCTCTTCAGCCCCAGCATTTT. Translating it yields CASRRDQGALQPQHF.

The chain has TRBV7-2 and TRBJ1-2; no reliable D call. This CDR3 is 14 amino acids long. V shed 3 bases and J shed 5 bases, with 13 bases lying between them. Germline V gene sequence: CDR1 SGHTA, CDR2 FQGNSA. In nucleotides, the CDR3 is TGTGCCAGCAGCTTTTTTGGCAGGTCTTATGGCTACACCTTC. It translates to CASSFFGRSYGYTF.